The T cell receptor beta chain under discussion was sequenced for a study of monozygotic twins with cystic fibrosis. Findings of the study overall: J usage was most co-twin-similar in 8 of 16 pairs, V in 13.

Sequencing used immunoSEQ multiplex PCR; TCRdb keeps in-frame clones, though not all of them. The sample carries roughly 32,000 clones, roughly 97% recorded once. Details on this clone: Antigen: not known.

V lost 7 bases to trimming and J lost 3 bases, with 10 bases between them. The CDR3 totals 13 residues. Per the germline V gene, CDR1 is SGHRS and CDR2 is YFSETQ. V is TRBV5-1 and J is TRBJ1-4, with unresolved D. This TCR was recovered from a girl aged 2 to 10 with cystic fibrosis. Material: blood. CDR3 loop: CASRSGANEKLFF. DNA for the CDR3: TGCGCCAGCCGGTCCGGGGCTAATGAAAAACTGTTTTTT.